The 30 T cell receptor beta chains below all came from one sample that was sequenced in a study of T cell responses to AZD1222 COVID-19 vaccine. Method: immunoSEQ multiplex PCR; TCRdb's copy keeps in-frame clones and lacks some. This table holds around 99,000 clones, about 89% found once. Material: peripheral blood, obtained on day 0 of AZD1222 vaccination. The source is an adult in good health.

CDR3 DNA: TGTGCCATCTCAGACAGGGGGACCACTGAAGCTTTCTTT. Translated, it gives CAISDRGTTEAFF. This chain links TRBV10-3 with TRBJ1-1; 9 positions match TRBD1. Germline V gene data show CDR1 as ENHRY and CDR2 as SYGVKD. Trimming at V came to 8 bases and at J to 4 bases, leaving 5 bases not matched to a gene. The CDR3 is made up of 13 amino acids.

This clone has more than one count but fewer than ten. The chain joins TRBV7-2 to TRBJ2-1; D unresolved. The CDR3 length is 16 residues. Germline V gives CDR1 SGHTA, CDR2 FQGNSA. V shed 5 bases and J shed 0 bases, with 14 bases lying between them. The CDR3: CASSLTFSSSYNEQFF. The CDR3 DNA sequence: TGTGCCAGCAGCCTGACCTTCAGTAGCTCCTACAATGAGCAGTTCTTC.

In the case of this clone: The same CDR3 is also encoded by other DNA sequences in this sample. The V gene is TRBV18, the J gene TRBJ1-1; tentatively, D is TRBD1 (6 bases). CDR1 and CDR2 from the germline V gene are KGHSH and LQKENI. Trimming left V 1 base short and J 1 base short, with 7 bases between. The CDR3 is 14 amino acids. CDR3 sequence reads: CASSPQGGNTEAFF. CDR3 sequence (DNA): TGTGCCAGCTCACCACAGGGGGGGAACACTGAAGCTTTCTTT.

The chain recombines TRBV21-1 with TRBJ1-5; TRBD1 is taken as the D call from the table, unchecked against the DNA. TRBV21-1 is a known pseudogene. The CDR3 has 17 amino acids. CDR3 DNA sequence: TGTGCCAGCAGCAAAGGGAGTCGACAGGGTGCAGATCAGCCCCAGCATTTT. It specifies CASSKGSRQGADQPQHF.

In its sample, this clone was seen once. This rearrangement joins TRBV5-6 to TRBJ2-7, with D perhaps being TRBD1 or TRBD2 (5 bases each). Germline values: CDR1 SGHDT, CDR2 YYEEEE. CDR3 length: 14 residues. V lost 4 bases and J lost 3, with 14 bases in between. CDR3 protein: CASSRGRGLYEQYF. The CDR3, as DNA: TGTGCCAGCAGCAGGGGACGCGGACTCTACGAGCAGTACTTC.

This clone was recorded once. This rearrangement joins TRBV9 to TRBJ2-7, with D possibly being TRBD1 (5 bases). Germline V CDR1 and CDR2: SGDLS, YYNGEE. The CDR3 extends over 15 amino acids. The V end was cut by 4 bases, the J end by 6 bases, with 20 bases between. The CDR3 reads CASSLGADPTSEQYF. CDR3 coding DNA: TGTGCCAGCAGCTTAGGGGCGGACCCTACCTCCGAGCAGTACTTC.

The gene calls are TRBV6-5 and TRBJ2-7; TRBD1 is a possible D gene (6 bases). The CDR3 is made up of 13 amino acids. Germline V gene lookup returns CDR1 MNHEY and CDR2 SVGAGI. V was clipped by 10 bases and J by 6 bases, with 19 bases between them. Here the CDR3 reads CATKRTVGPEQYF. The CDR3, as DNA: TGTGCCACGAAAAGGACAGTGGGACCCGAGCAGTACTTC.

The V and J genes are TRBV11-3 and TRBJ1-5, with no clear D. CDR1 SGHNT and CDR2 YENEEA come from the germline V gene. V lost 8 bases to trimming and J lost 12 bases, with 5 bases between them. The CDR3 has 8 residues. The CDR3 DNA follows: TGTGCCAGCGGAGGCCAGCATTTT. As protein: CASGGQHF. Using reference TRBV11-3 and TRBJ1-5 for the parts outside the CDR3, the full variable domain is EAGVVQSPRYKIIEKKQPVAFWCNPISGHNTLYWYLQNLGQGPELLIRYENEEAVDDSQLPKDRFSAERLKGVDSTLKIQPAELGDSAVYLCASGGQHFGDGTRLSIL.

This clone has only one observation. The J gene is TRBJ1-4, the V gene TRBV6-6, with D maybe TRBD1 (5 bases). CDR1 is MNHNY and CDR2 is SVGAGI in the germline V gene (reference sequence). Deletions cut 6 bases from V and 6 bases from J, with 11 bases between. This CDR3 contains 13 residues. The CDR3 loop is CASSDTGDEKLFF. The CDR3 region has the DNA TGTGCCAGCAGCGATACGGGGGATGAAAAACTGTTTTTT.

V is TRBV29-1 and J is TRBJ1-1; TRBD1 is a possible D gene (6 bases). In germline, CDR1 is SQVTM, CDR2 ANQGSEA. V lost 6 bases to trimming and J lost 6 bases, with 11 bases between them. The CDR3 is 11 residues long. DNA of the CDR3: TGCAGCGTGGAGGGGGGGGCTGAAGCTTTCTTT. It translates to CSVEGGAEAFF.

The V and J genes are TRBV18 and TRBJ1-1; D gene unclear. CDR3 length: 14 residues. Trimming took 0 bases from V and 0 from J, leaving 5 bases between them. Germline values: CDR1 KGHSH, CDR2 LQKENI. Here the CDR3 DNA reads TGTGCCAGCTCACCACCGGCCTTGAACACTGAAGCTTTCTTT. Its protein is CASSPPALNTEAFF.

The rearrangement joins TRBV2 to TRBJ2-7; unclear D gene. Germline CDR1 reads SNHLY; CDR2 reads FYNNEI. V lost 6 bases and J 3 bases, leaving 9 bases between the germline ends. This CDR3 is 12 amino acids long. The CDR3 region is CASRTDNYEQYF. The CDR3 nucleotides are TGTGCCAGCAGAACCGACAACTACGAGCAGTACTTC.

The chain is built from TRBV6-2 or TRBV6-3 and TRBJ2-1, with 14 nucleotides matching TRBD2. The germline CDR1 and CDR2 sequences are MNHEY and SVGEGT. The CDR3 extends over 15 amino acids. The junction had 7 bases not matched to a gene; V was cut back by 6 bases and J by 9 bases. CDR3 in amino acids: CASSRGLAGASEQFF. DNA for the CDR3: TGTGCCAGCAGCAGGGGACTAGCGGGAGCGAGTGAGCAGTTCTTC.

The chain uses TRBV19 and TRBJ2-7; TRBD1 aligns across 7 bases. Germline V lookup: CDR1 LNHDA, CDR2 SQIVND (reference sequence). CDR3 length: 15 amino acids. Trimming at V came to 4 bases and at J to 3 bases, leaving 9 bases not matched to a gene. CDR3: CASSRDSIEIYEQYF. DNA for the CDR3: TGTGCCAGTAGTAGGGACAGCATCGAGATCTACGAGCAGTACTTC.

This chain connects TRBV18 to TRBJ1-4; 9 bases align to TRBD1. V gave up 3 bases and J gave up 0 bases; unmatched junction bases: 14. Looked up from germline, CDR1 is KGHSH and CDR2 is LQKENI. CDR3 size: 20 residues. The CDR3 DNA follows: TGTGCCAGCTCACCCCTAGACCTCTCCGGGACAGGGTCAACTAATGAAAAACTGTTTTTT. It is translated as CASSPLDLSGTGSTNEKLFF.

The CDR3 sequence is CASSQEGGTGELFF. The CDR3 DNA sequence: TGTGCCAGCAGCCAAGAGGGTGGCACCGGGGAGCTGTTTTTT. The rearrangement uses TRBV3-1 (or the pseudogene TRBV3-2) and TRBJ2-2, with D uncertain. CDR1 is LGHDT and CDR2 is YNNKEL in the germline V gene (reference sequence). The CDR3 consists of 14 residues. Trimming stripped 0 bases from V and 4 bases from J, with 6 bases between.

The J gene is TRBJ1-1, the V gene TRBV12-3 or TRBV12-4; no clear D gene. This CDR3 is built from 13 residues. The V end was cut by 7 bases, the J end by 1 base, with 10 bases between. CDR3: CASTRTENTEAFF. The CDR3 DNA sequence: TGTGCCAGCACCCGGACGGAGAACACTGAAGCTTTCTTT.

This rearrangement joins TRBV23-1 to TRBJ2-1; 11 bases align to TRBD1. TRBV23-1 has ORF status, its function being uncertain. Losses at the gene ends were 6 bases for V and 7 bases for J; bases not matched to a gene: 17. CDR3 length equals 18 residues. The CDR3 DNA sequence: TGCGCCAGCAGCCAAAGGAGTCACGGACAGGGGGCTGTGAATGAGCAGTTCTTC. Translating gives CASSQRSHGQGAVNEQFF.

The chain couples TRBV10-3 to TRBJ1-1; D not certain. Germline-derived CDR1 and CDR2 are ENHRY and SYGVKD. The CDR3 has 15 residues. V lost 2 bases and J 1 base, leaving 11 bases between the germline ends. CDR3 in amino acids: CAISEPAGRNTEAFF. The DNA for the CDR3 is TGTGCCATCAGTGAGCCTGCGGGCCGGAACACTGAAGCTTTCTTT.

This chain links TRBV19 with TRBJ1-1; maybe TRBD1 (5 bases). The CDR3 consists of 15 residues. The germline V gene encodes CDR1 LNHDA and CDR2 SQIVND (reference sequence). V dropped 3 bases and J dropped 0 bases, with 11 bases sitting between them. DNA of the CDR3: TGTGCCAGTAGTATCCCGGACATTTTGAACACTGAAGCTTTCTTT. Translating gives CASSIPDILNTEAFF.

The chain recombines TRBV6-5 with TRBJ2-7; D gene uncertain. This CDR3 has 14 residues. V gave up 2 bases and J gave up 3 bases, with 11 bases separating them. Germline V gene lookup returns CDR1 MNHEY and CDR2 SVGAGI. As DNA, the CDR3 is TGTGCCAGCAGTTACGGGTCGACCCTCTACGAGCAGTACTTC. It is translated as CASSYGSTLYEQYF.

V gene TRBV18 combines with J gene TRBJ2-1, with a tentative D call TRBD2 (7 bases). The CDR3 runs 16 residues. V was pared by 3 bases and J by 5 bases, with 17 bases between. CDR1 is KGHSH, CDR2 LQKENI, per germline. The chain's CDR3 is CASSPGGLAADNEQFF. For the CDR3, the DNA is TGTGCCAGCTCACCCGGGGGGCTAGCCGCGGACAATGAGCAGTTCTTC.

This clone was counted only a few times. The J gene is TRBJ2-7, the V gene TRBV6-1; tentatively, D is TRBD1 (6 bases). Per germline, CDR1 MNHNS and CDR2 SASEGT. This CDR3 is built from 15 residues. V was clipped by 2 bases and J by 3 bases, with 14 bases between them. CDR3 in DNA: TGTGCCAGCAGTGAAATGGGGGCGATTCTCTACGAGCAGTACTTC. Translating gives CASSEMGAILYEQYF.

The V and J genes are TRBV6-6 and TRBJ1-2; 7 bases fit TRBD1. Germline-derived CDR1 and CDR2 are MNHNY and SVGAGI (reference sequence). V dropped 8 bases and J dropped 0; count of bases not matched to a gene: 9. The CDR3 length is 15 residues. This chain's CDR3 is CASRTATGANYGYTF. In nucleotides, the CDR3 is TGTGCCAGCCGCACAGCCACAGGGGCTAACTATGGCTACACCTTC.

V is TRBV11-2 and J is TRBJ2-1; 9 positions match TRBD1. The CDR3 length is 15 residues. V gave up 3 bases and J gave up 7 bases; unmatched junction bases: 7. Germline assignment: CDR1 SGHAT and CDR2 FQNNGV. CDR3 coding DNA: TGTGCCAGCAGCTTGACAGGGGGATGGGGAAATGAGCAGTTCTTC. Its translation is CASSLTGGWGNEQFF.

The chain has TRBV7-2 and TRBJ2-2; D gene unclear. This CDR3 has 16 amino acids. The germline CDR1 and CDR2 sequences are SGHTA and FQGNSA. V was shortened by 1 base and J by 0 bases, with 9 bases between the two germline ends. CDR3 DNA: TGTGCCAGCAGCTTAGTAGTGGTGGCGAACACCGGGGAGCTGTTTTTT. Translated, it gives CASSLVVVANTGELFF.

This clone appeared once. In nucleotides, the CDR3 is TGTGCCAGTAGTATCTTGAGAGGCGAGCAGTACTTC. Amino acids: CASSILRGEQYF. The chain joins TRBV19 to TRBJ2-7; unclear D gene. The germline V gene has CDR1 LNHDA and CDR2 SQIVND (reference sequence). The V gene lost 3 bases and the J gene lost 6 bases, with 9 bases spanning the gap. The CDR3 totals 12 residues.

The CDR3 is CSVASHRDYGYTF. CDR3 nucleotides: TGCAGCGTTGCAAGTCACAGGGACTATGGCTACACCTTC. This chain connects TRBV29-1 to TRBJ1-2; TRBD1 might be the D (6 bases). The germline CDR1 and CDR2 sequences are SQVTM and ANQGSEA. This CDR3 contains 13 residues. Trimming cost V 4 bases and J 3 bases, with 12 bases left between them. Filled out from reference TRBV29-1 and TRBJ1-2, the complete variable domain reads SAVISQKPSRDICQRGTSLTIQCQVDSQVTMMFWYRQQPGQSLTLIATANQGSEATYESGFVIDKFPISRPNLTFSTLTVSNMSPEDSSIYLCSVASHRDYGYTFGSGTRLTVV.

The J gene is TRBJ1-5, the V gene TRBV2, with D possibly TRBD1 on 5 matching bases. Trimming took 6 bases from V and 2 from J, leaving 17 bases between them. Per the germline V gene, CDR1 is SNHLY and CDR2 is FYNNEI. The CDR3 is made up of 16 amino acids. This CDR3 is CASRASSGGGNQPQHF. The DNA of the CDR3 is TGTGCCAGCAGAGCCTCAAGTGGGGGGGGCAATCAGCCCCAGCATTTT.

This rearrangement joins TRBV19 to TRBJ2-3; D possibly corresponds to TRBD2 (6 bases). Trimming removed 7 bases at V and 1 base at J, with 12 bases between. Germline V gene lookup returns CDR1 LNHDA and CDR2 SQIVND (reference sequence). The CDR3 has 14 residues. CDR3 region: CASTPERGTDTQYF. CDR3 DNA sequence: TGTGCCAGTACCCCAGAGCGGGGCACAGATACGCAGTATTTT.